Shown below are 32 T cell receptor beta chains from a single sample sequenced in a study of graft-versus-host responses after intestinal transplantation. Method: immunoSEQ multiplex PCR; TCRdb's copy keeps in-frame clones and lacks some. Of approximately 4,300 clones in the sample, around three quarters were seen once. Processing was applied to graft tissue in order to liberate intraepithelial and lamina propria lymphocytes. The material was ileum tissue, obtained 9 days after transplant. All receptors derive from a human patient who received an intestinal transplant, so some T cells may come from the graft donor.

CDR3 amino acids: CASSLVLNTEAFF. CDR3 coding DNA: TGCGCCAGCAGCTTGGTTTTGAACACTGAAGCTTTCTTT. This chain connects TRBV5-1 to TRBJ1-1; D ambiguous. Germline loops: CDR1 SGHRS, CDR2 YFSETQ. The CDR3 contains 13 residues. Trimming took 0 bases from V and 0 from J, leaving 3 bases between them.

The chain uses TRBV2 and TRBJ2-7; 11 positions match TRBD2. V gave up 6 bases and J gave up 2 bases; unmatched junction bases: 18. The germline gives CDR1 SNHLY, CDR2 FYNNEI. CDR3 size: 19 residues. CDR3 in amino acids: CASRASSGRPLLIPYEQYF. Written as DNA, the CDR3 is TGTGCCAGCAGAGCCTCTAGCGGGAGGCCGCTCCTTATTCCCTACGAGCAGTACTTC.

The DNA of the CDR3 is TGTGCCAGCAGCGTGGGGGATATACGGACAAACGTCGATGAGCAGTTCTTC. This gives the protein CASSVGDIRTNVDEQFF. This sequence joins TRBV9 and TRBJ2-1; D tentatively fits TRBD1 or TRBD2 (5 bases each). Germline CDR1 reads SGDLS; CDR2 reads YYNGEE. There are 17 residues in the CDR3. V lost 2 bases, J lost 8 bases, and 23 bases lay in between.

The rearrangement joins TRBV19 to TRBJ1-4, with a weak D call TRBD1 (5 bases). Germline lookup yields CDR1 LNHDA and CDR2 SQIVND (reference sequence). V was trimmed by 9 bases and J by 8 bases, leaving 16 bases between them. The CDR3 has 13 residues. The CDR3 here is CASSGGNKEKLFF. The CDR3 nucleotides are TGTGCCAGCTCCGGGGGGAACAAGGAAAAACTGTTTTTT.

The V and J genes are TRBV19 and TRBJ2-3; TRBD2 matches at 10 bases. The CDR3 covers 14 residues. V trimming: 9 bases; J trimming: 1 base; junction bases outside the gene matches: 4. The germline gives CDR1 LNHDA, CDR2 SQIVND (reference sequence). The CDR3 coding sequence is TGTGCCAGCAGCGGGGGGGTGGGCACAGATACGCAGTATTTT. This encodes CASSGGVGTDTQYF.

The chain recombines TRBV29-1 with TRBJ2-7; tentatively, D is TRBD1 (5 bases). Germline CDR1 reads SQVTM; CDR2 reads ANQGSEA. The CDR3 runs 14 residues. V was clipped by 1 base and J by 1 base, with 11 bases between them. DNA for the CDR3: TGCAGCGTTGAAGTGCCGACAGATTCCTACGAGCAGTACTTC. Residues: CSVEVPTDSYEQYF.

The chain couples TRBV7-9 to TRBJ1-2, with a weak D call TRBD1 (6 bases). Germline V gene lookup returns CDR1 SEHNR and CDR2 FQNEAQ (reference sequence). The CDR3 is 11 residues long. V was shortened by 3 bases and J by 7 bases, with 6 bases between the two germline ends. The CDR3 protein is CASSLGAGYTF. In DNA, the CDR3 is TGTGCCAGCAGCTTGGGGGCTGGCTACACCTTC.

The V gene is TRBV28, the J gene TRBJ1-5; 7 nucleotides line up with TRBD1. V was pared by 5 bases and J by 0 bases, with 13 bases of the junction left unmatched. The CDR3 is 18 residues long. Germline V CDR1 and CDR2: MDHEN, SYDVKM. This chain's CDR3 is CASSTLRGSTYSNQPQHF. DNA of the CDR3: TGTGCCAGCAGTACTCTCAGGGGGTCAACTTATAGCAATCAGCCCCAGCATTTT.

The chain has TRBV30 and TRBJ2-6, with a weak D call TRBD1 (5 bases). This CDR3 spans 16 amino acids. The germline V gene has CDR1 GTSNPN and CDR2 SVGIG (reference sequence). V was cut by 4 bases and J by 0 bases, with 13 bases left in between. The CDR3 is CAWTGQGSSGANVLTF. CDR3 in DNA: TGTGCCTGGACTGGCCAGGGAAGCTCTGGGGCCAACGTCCTGACTTTC.

This chain connects TRBV27 to TRBJ2-7; D is unresolved. Germline loops: CDR1 MNHEY, CDR2 SMNVEV (reference sequence). This CDR3 comprises 14 residues. Trimming took off 2 bases at V and 0 bases at J, with 8 bases between the two ends. DNA of the CDR3: TGTGCCAGCAGTTTAGGGCTCTACTCCTACGAGCAGTACTTC. Its translation: CASSLGLYSYEQYF.

The chain links TRBV6-4 to TRBJ1-1, with D possibly matching TRBD1 (6 bases). Germline lookup yields CDR1 MRHNA and CDR2 SNTAGT. This CDR3 contains 11 residues. V was clipped by 6 bases and J by 7 bases, with 9 bases between them. CDR3 nucleotide sequence: TGTGCCAGCAGGGACAGAAGTGAAGCTTTCTTT. Encoded protein: CASRDRSEAFF.

The genes are TRBV19 and TRBJ2-3; D remains ambiguous. Trimming took off 6 bases at V and 2 bases at J, with 15 bases between the two ends. Germline V gene sequence: CDR1 LNHDA, CDR2 SQIVND (reference sequence). The CDR3 is made up of 15 amino acids. The CDR3 sequence is CASRSLGFPTDTQYF. CDR3 DNA: TGTGCCAGTAGGTCCTTGGGATTTCCCACAGATACGCAGTATTTT.

The rearrangement uses TRBV6-1 and TRBJ2-7; weak D call: TRBD1 (6 bases). The CDR3 consists of 12 residues. Germline V gives CDR1 MNHNS, CDR2 SASEGT. The V end lost 6 bases, the J end lost 2 bases, and 8 bases lay between the germline ends. Written as DNA, the CDR3 is TGTGCCAGCAGCCCAGGGGCCTACGAGCAGTACTTC. It specifies CASSPGAYEQYF.

The gene calls are TRBV15 and TRBJ2-1; 8 nucleotides match TRBD1. CDR3 length: 15 residues. In germline, CDR1 is LNHNV, CDR2 YYDKDF (reference sequence). Losses at the gene ends were 1 base for V and 2 bases for J; bases not matched to a gene: 1. The CDR3 protein is CATSRATGAYNEQFF. CDR3 bases: TGTGCCACCAGCAGAGCGACAGGGGCCTACAATGAGCAGTTCTTC.

V usage is TRBV7-9 and J usage is TRBJ1-4; D remains unclear. Between the trimmed V and J ends, which lost 6 bases and 3 bases, there was a span of 17 bases. CDR1 is SEHNR and CDR2 is FQNEAQ in the germline V gene (reference sequence). CDR3 size: 16 residues. This chain's CDR3 is CASRPYHPWANEKLFF. The CDR3 bases are TGTGCCAGCAGACCTTACCACCCGTGGGCTAATGAAAAACTGTTTTTT.

As concerns this clone: This sample includes further DNA sequences coding for the same CDR3. The chain recombines TRBV28 with TRBJ2-2; 9 nucleotides line up with TRBD1. V shed 3 bases and J 5 bases; nucleotides not matched to a gene: 4. The germline CDR1 and CDR2 sequences are MDHEN and SYDVKM. CDR3 length equals 15 residues. Here the CDR3 DNA reads TGTGCCAGCAGTTTCGGGACAGGGAGTACCGGGGAGCTGTTTTTT. It codes for CASSFGTGSTGELFF.

V is TRBV7-9 and J is TRBJ2-5; 12 bases map to TRBD2. CDR1 is SEHNR and CDR2 is FQNEAQ in the germline V gene (reference sequence). CDR3 length: 15 residues. Trimming removed 2 bases from V and 4 bases from J; junction bases left unmatched: 2. The CDR3 reads CASSLKLAGGETQYF. CDR3 coding DNA: TGTGCCAGCAGCTTAAAACTAGCGGGGGGAGAGACCCAGTACTTC.

This chain joins TRBV5-1 and TRBJ2-1; no reliable D call. Deletions cut 1 base from V and 4 bases from J, with 15 bases between. The CDR3 sequence is 16 residues long. Germline lookup yields CDR1 SGHRS and CDR2 YFSETQ. Here the CDR3 reads CASSLWWIRQYNEQFF. The CDR3 DNA reads TGCGCCAGCAGCTTGTGGTGGATTCGTCAATACAATGAGCAGTTCTTC.

The chain couples TRBV19 to TRBJ2-3, with 7 nucleotides matching TRBD1. V trimming: 6 bases; J trimming: 0 bases; junction bases outside the gene matches: 6. This CDR3 spans 15 amino acids. Germline CDR1 and CDR2: LNHDA and SQIVND (reference sequence). CDR3 in amino acids: CASSPGDSSTDTQYF. The CDR3 bases are TGTGCCAGTAGCCCAGGGGACAGTAGCACAGATACGCAGTATTTT.

The chain carries TRBV27 and TRBJ1-2; 9 bases map to TRBD1. This CDR3 has 14 residues. J lost 6 bases, V lost 5 bases, and 7 bases had no gene match. CDR1 and CDR2 (germline): MNHEY, SMNVEV (reference sequence). The CDR3, as DNA: TGTGCCAGCAGTGTGGGGACAGGGAAGGATGGCTACACCTTC. Translating it yields CASSVGTGKDGYTF.

This sequence joins TRBV28 and TRBJ2-1, with 16 bases identical to TRBD2. The germline V gene encodes CDR1 MDHEN and CDR2 SYDVKM. The V and J ends lost 5 bases and 7 bases, in that order; junction bases with no gene match: 5. The length of the CDR3 is 16 residues. CDR3 nucleotide sequence: TGTGCCAGCAGTCCTCCGGGACTAGCGGGGGGGAATGAGCAGTTCTTC. Amino acid sequence: CASSPPGLAGGNEQFF. Based on the CDR3 plus reference TRBV28 and TRBJ2-1, the full variable domain is DVKVTQSSRYLVKRTGEKVFLECVQDMDHENMFWYRQDPGLGLRLIYFSYDVKMKEKGDIPEGYSVSREKKERFSLILESASTNQTSMYLCASSPPGLAGGNEQFFGPGTRLTVL.

The chain uses TRBV4-1 and TRBJ1-2; D unclear. CDR1 is MGHRA and CDR2 is YSYEKL in the germline V gene. Trimming pared 1 base from V and 3 bases from J, leaving 6 bases between. CDR3 length: 13 residues. This CDR3 is CASSQVLYYGYTF. The CDR3 DNA sequence: TGCGCCAGCAGCCAAGTACTTTACTATGGCTACACCTTC.

The count of this clone is one. V gene TRBV6-6 combines with J gene TRBJ1-1; D unclear. The CDR3 length is 13 residues. Trimming removed 2 bases from V and 4 bases from J, with 8 bases in between. CDR1 is MNHNY, CDR2 SVGAGI, per germline (reference sequence). CDR3 in amino acids: CASSYLGSTEAFF. Here the CDR3 DNA reads TGTGCCAGCAGTTACCTCGGTAGCACTGAAGCTTTCTTT.

This clone has more than one count but fewer than ten. This chain connects TRBV7-3 to TRBJ2-3, with a weak D call TRBD1 (6 bases). The germline gives CDR1 SGHTA, CDR2 FQGTGA. The length of the CDR3 is 15 residues. The V and J ends lost 0 bases and 0 bases respectively, with 7 bases between them. The CDR3 is CASSLTGASTDTQYF. CDR3 in DNA: TGTGCCAGCAGCTTAACGGGGGCCAGCACAGATACGCAGTATTTT.

This clone appeared once. The chain combines TRBV11-2 with TRBJ1-1; no reliable D call. This CDR3 spans 12 amino acids. Germline CDR1 and CDR2: SGHAT and FQNNGV. Trimming cost V 2 bases and J 5 bases, with 6 bases left between them. CDR3 region: CASSLMATEAFF. The CDR3 DNA reads as TGTGCCAGCAGCTTAATGGCAACTGAAGCTTTCTTT.

This clone was counted a single time. The V call is TRBV5-6, the J call TRBJ1-1; a possible D gene is TRBD1 (6 bases). V shed 0 bases and J shed 8 bases, with 11 bases lying between them. The CDR3 loop spans 13 amino acids. Per the germline V gene, CDR1 is SGHDT and CDR2 is YYEEEE. The CDR3 DNA follows: TGTGCCAGCAGCTTGGATCGGGGGGCCGAAGCTTTCTTT. The encoded protein is CASSLDRGAEAFF.

J is TRBJ2-3 and V is TRBV7-3; D gene ambiguous. V was cut by 0 bases and J by 2 bases, with 18 bases left in between. CDR1 and CDR2 from the germline V gene are SGHTA and FQGTGA. The CDR3 sequence is 18 residues long. CDR3 amino acids: CASSLTGSGLTITDTQYF. CDR3 coding DNA: TGTGCCAGCAGCTTAACGGGTTCCGGGCTAACCATCACAGATACGCAGTATTTT.

The CDR3 DNA follows: TGCGCCAGCAGCTTGGCAAACCGGGACAGACATGGAGTTTCACCCCTCCACTTT. Protein product: CASSLANRDRHGVSPLHF. This sequence joins TRBV5-1 and TRBJ1-6; 7 bases align to TRBD1. J was trimmed by 9 bases and V by 0 bases; bases with no gene match: 15. The CDR3 has 18 residues. Germline V CDR1 and CDR2: SGHRS, YFSETQ.

The rearrangement links TRBV11-2 to TRBJ1-2; D gene unclear. The CDR3 length is 16 residues. V was clipped by 4 bases and J by 5 bases, with 20 bases between them. Germline V gene sequence: CDR1 SGHAT, CDR2 FQNNGV. For the CDR3, the DNA is TGTGCCAGCAGCTCCTACAACTTTGAAAGAATATATGGCTACACCTTC. Translation gives CASSSYNFERIYGYTF. Full variable domain (outside the CDR3, taken from reference TRBV11-2 and TRBJ1-2): EAGVAQSPRYKIIEKRQSVAFWCNPISGHATLYWYQQILGQGPKLLIQFQNNGVVDDSQLPKDRFSAERLKGVDSTLKIQPAKLEDSAVYLCASSSYNFERIYGYTFGSGTRLTVV.

The CDR3 loop reads CARRDRGLAGRGVYEQYF. The CDR3 nucleotides read TGTGCCAGGCGAGATAGGGGACTAGCGGGCAGGGGGGTCTACGAGCAGTACTTC. This chain connects TRBV21-1 to TRBJ2-7; the D segment call TRBD2 is taken from the table without a DNA check. TRBV21-1 is designated a pseudogene. This CDR3 is built from 18 residues.

The sample holds one count of this clone. CDR3 amino acids: CASSARTGGTEAFF. CDR3 sequence (DNA): TGTGCCAGCAGTGCCCGGACAGGGGGCACTGAAGCTTTCTTT. The rearrangement joins TRBV27 to TRBJ1-1; TRBD1 matches at 10 bases. The CDR3 is 14 residues long. The V gene's germline CDR1 is MNHEY and CDR2 SMNVEV (reference sequence). V was clipped by 5 bases and J by 4 bases; unmatched bases: 4.

The chain uses TRBV28 and TRBJ2-5; TRBD1 agrees at 10 bases. The J call may not be correct, given that the DNA end is closer to TRBJ2-7. CDR3 length: 14 residues. Germline-derived CDR1 and CDR2 are MDHEN and SYDVKM. CDR3 loop: CASSVGQGFYEQYF. DNA for the CDR3: TGTGCCAGCAGTGTGGGACAGGGGTTCTACGAGCAGTACTTC.